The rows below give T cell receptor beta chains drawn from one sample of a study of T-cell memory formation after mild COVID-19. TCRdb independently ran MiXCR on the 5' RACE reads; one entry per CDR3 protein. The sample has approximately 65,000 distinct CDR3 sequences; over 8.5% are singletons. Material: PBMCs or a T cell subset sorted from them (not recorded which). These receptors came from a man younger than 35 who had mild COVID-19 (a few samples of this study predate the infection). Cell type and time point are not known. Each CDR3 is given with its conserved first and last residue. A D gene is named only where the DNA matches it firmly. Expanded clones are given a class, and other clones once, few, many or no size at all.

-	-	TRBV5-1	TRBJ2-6	TGCGCCAGCGACAGCGACTCTGGGGCCAACGTCCTGACTTTC	CASDSDSGANVLTF
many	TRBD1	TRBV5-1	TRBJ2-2	TGCGCCAGCAGCCCACAGGGGCCCACCGGGGAGCTGTTTTTT	CASSPQGPTGELFF
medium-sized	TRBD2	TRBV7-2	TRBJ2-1	TGTGCCAGCAGCCTGAATCCGACTAGCGGGGGGTACAATGAGCAGTTCTTC	CASSLNPTSGGYNEQFF
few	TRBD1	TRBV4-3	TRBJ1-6	TGCGCCAGCAGCACAAGACAGGGCCACTATAATTCACCCCTCCACTTT	CASSTRQGHYNSPLHF
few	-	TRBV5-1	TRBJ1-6	TGCGCCAGCAGCCGGGGGACCTTAGGGAGTTCACCCCTCCACTTT	CASSRGTLGSSPLHF
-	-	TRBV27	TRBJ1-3	TGTGCCAGCAGTCCTCCTCCGGGACTTATCCGAAACACCATATATTTT	CASSPPPGLIRNTIYF
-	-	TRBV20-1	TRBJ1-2	TGCAGTGCTAGTCCGGGGGCGCGGGGCTACACCTTC	CSASPGARGYTF
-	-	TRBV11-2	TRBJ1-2	TGTGCCAGCCGGAAGAGCTATGGCTACACCTTC	CASRKSYGYTF
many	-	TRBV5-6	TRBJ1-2	TGTGCCAGCAGCTTGTGGGAAAGTGGCTACACCTTC	CASSLWESGYTF
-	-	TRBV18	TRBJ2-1	TGTGCCAGCTCGCTCGGATCAAGGGGAGGTGAGCAGTTCTTC	CASSLGSRGGEQFF
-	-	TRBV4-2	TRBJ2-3	TGTGCCAGCAGCCAAGAGGTCTGGAGGGCCACAGATACGCAGTATTTT	CASSQEVWRATDTQYF
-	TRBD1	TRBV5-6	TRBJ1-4	TGTGCCAGCAGCTTGACGACAGGGGATAATGAAAAACTGTTTTTT	CASSLTTGDNEKLFF
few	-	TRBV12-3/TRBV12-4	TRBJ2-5	TGTGCCAGCCGATCCCAGTGGGAGACCCAGTACTTC	CASRSQWETQYF
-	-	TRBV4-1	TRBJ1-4	TGCGCCAGCAGCCAGGGACCGGGACGGACTAATGAAAAACTGTTTTTT	CASSQGPGRTNEKLFF
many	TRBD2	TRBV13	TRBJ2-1	TGTGCCAGCAGCTCTACCGGGGTAGCGGGGGAAAATGAGCAGTTCTTC	CASSSTGVAGENEQFF
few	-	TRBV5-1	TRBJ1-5	TGCGCCAGCAGCCCCGGTACTACCGTCAATCAGCCCCAGCATTTT	CASSPGTTVNQPQHF
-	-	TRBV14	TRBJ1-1	TGTGCCAGCAGCCAAGGCTGGGGGATGAACACTGAAGCTTTCTTT	CASSQGWGMNTEAFF
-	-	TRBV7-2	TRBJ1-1	TGTGCCAGCAGCCCTTACAGGGTAAGCGCCCCTGAAACTTTCTTT	CASSPYRVSAPETFF